In its sample, the clone carrying this TCR beta chain was seen many times. RNA transcripts provided the source from which TCR beta CDR3 regions were amplified. First-round RT-PCR with HTBI primers amplified the TCR CDR3 region. MiXCR, run by TCRdb on the multiplex PCR reads, gives a single entry per CDR3 protein. The data show more than 300,000 distinct CDR3 sequences, roughly 14% seen once. Germline loops: CDR1 MDHEN, CDR2 SYDVKM. The CDR3 is made up of 17 amino acids. J lost 0 bases, V lost 2 bases, and 8 bases had no gene match. This sample stems from a study of T cells in Graves' hyperthyroidism and ophthalmopathy.

The TCR comes from a woman aged 60 to 75 with Graves' hyperthyroidism. Sequenced material: blood. This chain connects TRBV28 to TRBJ1-2; 8 bases align to TRBD1. CDR3 region: CASSLLPGQVANYGYTF. The CDR3 DNA is TGTGCCAGCAGTTTACTTCCGGGACAGGTTGCTAACTATGGCTACACCTTC.